This T cell receptor (beta chain) was sequenced for a study of blood T cell repertoires in COVID-19. Whole-study context: From T cells, B-cell-depleted T cells, or PBMCs came the material, which was cDNA or gDNA.

Germline CDR1 SGHAT, CDR2 FQNNGV. Trimming stripped 1 base from V and 0 bases from J, with 9 bases between. The CDR3 runs 16 residues. Repertoires were generated with immunoSEQ multiplex PCR, while TCRdb's copy carries only in-frame clones and drops some. The sample lists a few hundred thousand clones; about 88% were seen once. Material: peripheral blood. The source is a man between 60 and 75 years old who had recovered from COVID-19. The chain couples TRBV11-2 to TRBJ1-4; D gene unclear. The CDR3 DNA reads TGTGCCAGCAGCTTAGCAGGCAGTGCAACTAATGAAAAACTGTTTTTT. Translating it yields CASSLAGSATNEKLFF.